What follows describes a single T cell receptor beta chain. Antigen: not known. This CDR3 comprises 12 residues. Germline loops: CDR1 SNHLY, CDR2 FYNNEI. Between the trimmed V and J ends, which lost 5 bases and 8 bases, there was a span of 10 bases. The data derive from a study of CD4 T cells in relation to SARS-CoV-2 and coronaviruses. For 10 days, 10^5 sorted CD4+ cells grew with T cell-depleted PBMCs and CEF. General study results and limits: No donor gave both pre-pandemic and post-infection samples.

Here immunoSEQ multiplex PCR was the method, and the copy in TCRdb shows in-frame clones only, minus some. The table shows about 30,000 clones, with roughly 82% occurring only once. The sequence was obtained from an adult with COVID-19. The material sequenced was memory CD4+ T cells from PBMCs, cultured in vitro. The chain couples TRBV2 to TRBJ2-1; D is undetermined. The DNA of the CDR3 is TGTGCCAGCAGTTCATCCGGCGATGAGCAGTTCTTC. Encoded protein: CASSSSGDEQFF.